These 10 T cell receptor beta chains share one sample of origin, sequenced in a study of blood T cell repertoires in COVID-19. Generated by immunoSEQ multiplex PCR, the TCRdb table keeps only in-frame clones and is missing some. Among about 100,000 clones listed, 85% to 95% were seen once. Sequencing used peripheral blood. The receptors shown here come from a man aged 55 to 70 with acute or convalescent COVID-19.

The CDR3 nucleotides read TGTGCCAGCAGCGTAGGGACTACGGAAACCCAGTACTTC. Amino acids: CASSVGTTETQYF. The V gene is TRBV5-4, the J gene TRBJ2-5; 7 positions agree with TRBD2. This CDR3 is built from 13 residues. V shed 4 bases and J 8 bases; nucleotides not matched to a gene: 8. Per germline, CDR1 SGHNT and CDR2 YYREEE (reference sequence).

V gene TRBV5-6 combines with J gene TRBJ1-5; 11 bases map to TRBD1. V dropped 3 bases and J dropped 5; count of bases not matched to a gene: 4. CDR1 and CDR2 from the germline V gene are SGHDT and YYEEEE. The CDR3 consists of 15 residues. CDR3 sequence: CASSSRDRGYQPQHF. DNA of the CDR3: TGTGCCAGCAGCTCTCGGGACAGGGGGTATCAGCCCCAGCATTTT.

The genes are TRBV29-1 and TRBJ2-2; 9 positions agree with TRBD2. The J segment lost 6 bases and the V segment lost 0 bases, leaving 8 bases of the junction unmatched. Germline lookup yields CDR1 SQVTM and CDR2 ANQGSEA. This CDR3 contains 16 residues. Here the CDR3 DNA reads TGCAGCGTTGAAGATCGGGGTAGCGGGAGATCCGGGGAGCTGTTTTTT. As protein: CSVEDRGSGRSGELFF.

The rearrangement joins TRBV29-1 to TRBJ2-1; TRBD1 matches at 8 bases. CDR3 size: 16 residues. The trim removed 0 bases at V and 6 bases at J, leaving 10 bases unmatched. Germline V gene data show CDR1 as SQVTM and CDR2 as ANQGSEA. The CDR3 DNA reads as TGCAGCGTTGAAGACCCCCGGACAGGGCTGGTCAATGAGCAGTTCTTC. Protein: CSVEDPRTGLVNEQFF.

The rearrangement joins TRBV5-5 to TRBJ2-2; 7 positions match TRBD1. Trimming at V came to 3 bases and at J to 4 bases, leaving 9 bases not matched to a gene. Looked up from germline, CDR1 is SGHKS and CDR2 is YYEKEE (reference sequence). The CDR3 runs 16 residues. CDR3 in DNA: TGTGCCAGCAGCTCACGCAAGGGGGCGGTCACCGGGGAGCTGTTTTTT. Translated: CASSSRKGAVTGELFF.

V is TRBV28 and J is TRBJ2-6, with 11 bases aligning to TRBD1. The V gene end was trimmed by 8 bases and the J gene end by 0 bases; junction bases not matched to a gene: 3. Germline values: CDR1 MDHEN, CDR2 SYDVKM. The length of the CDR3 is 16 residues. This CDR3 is CASGTGGASGANVLTF. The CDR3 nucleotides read TGTGCCAGCGGGACAGGGGGAGCCTCTGGGGCCAACGTCCTGACTTTC. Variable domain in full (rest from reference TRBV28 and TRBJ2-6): DVKVTQSSRYLVKRTGEKVFLECVQDMDHENMFWYRQDPGLGLRLIYFSYDVKMKEKGDIPEGYSVSREKKERFSLILESASTNQTSMYLCASGTGGASGANVLTFGAGSRLTVL.

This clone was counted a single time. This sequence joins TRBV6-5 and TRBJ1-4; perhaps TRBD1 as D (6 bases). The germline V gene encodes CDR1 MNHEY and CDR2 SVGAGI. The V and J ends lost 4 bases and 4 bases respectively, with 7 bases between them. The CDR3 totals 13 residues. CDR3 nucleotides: TGTGCCAGCAGTTTACAGGGTAATGAAAAACTGTTTTTT. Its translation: CASSLQGNEKLFF.

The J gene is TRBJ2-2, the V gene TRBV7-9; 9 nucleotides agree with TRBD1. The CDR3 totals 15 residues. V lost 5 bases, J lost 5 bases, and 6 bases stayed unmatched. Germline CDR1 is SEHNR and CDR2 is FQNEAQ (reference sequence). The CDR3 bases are TGTGCCAGCAGCCCGGGACAGGGTGGTACCGGGGAGCTGTTTTTT. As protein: CASSPGQGGTGELFF.

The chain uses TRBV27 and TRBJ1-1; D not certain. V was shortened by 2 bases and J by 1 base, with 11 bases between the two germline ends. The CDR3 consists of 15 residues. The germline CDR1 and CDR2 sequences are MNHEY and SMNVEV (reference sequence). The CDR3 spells CASSLGPLRNTEAFF. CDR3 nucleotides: TGTGCCAGCAGTTTAGGCCCGTTAAGGAACACTGAAGCTTTCTTT.

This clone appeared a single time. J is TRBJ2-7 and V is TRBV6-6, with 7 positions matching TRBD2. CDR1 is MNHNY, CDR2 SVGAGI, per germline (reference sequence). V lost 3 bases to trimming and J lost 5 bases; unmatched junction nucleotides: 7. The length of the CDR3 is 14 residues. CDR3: CASSYFLAENEQYF. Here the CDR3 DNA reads TGTGCCAGCAGTTATTTCCTAGCGGAGAACGAGCAGTACTTC.